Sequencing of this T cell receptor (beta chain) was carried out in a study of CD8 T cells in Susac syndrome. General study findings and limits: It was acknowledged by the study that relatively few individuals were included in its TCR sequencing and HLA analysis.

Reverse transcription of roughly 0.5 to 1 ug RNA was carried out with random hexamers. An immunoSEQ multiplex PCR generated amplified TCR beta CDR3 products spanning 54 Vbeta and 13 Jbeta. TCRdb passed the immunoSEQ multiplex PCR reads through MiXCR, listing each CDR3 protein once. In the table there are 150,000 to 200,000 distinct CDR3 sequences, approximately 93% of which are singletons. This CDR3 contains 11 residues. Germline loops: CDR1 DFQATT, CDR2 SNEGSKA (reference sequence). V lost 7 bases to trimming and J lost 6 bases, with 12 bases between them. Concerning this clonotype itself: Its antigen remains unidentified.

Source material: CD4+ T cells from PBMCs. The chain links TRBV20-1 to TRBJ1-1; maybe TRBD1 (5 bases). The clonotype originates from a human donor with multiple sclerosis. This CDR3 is CSVQRGSEAFF. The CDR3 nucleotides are TGCAGTGTCCAGCGGGGCTCTGAAGCTTTCTTT.